This T cell receptor beta chain was obtained from a study of T cells in Graves' hyperthyroidism and ophthalmopathy. The TCR beta CDR3 regions underwent amplification using RNA transcripts as the source. The HTBI set primed first-round TCR CDR3 RT-PCR. TCRdb passed the multiplex PCR reads through MiXCR, listing each CDR3 protein once. The data contain about 380,000 distinct CDR3 sequences, 11% to 15% of them seen just once; the ten biggest clones take up roughly 11%. This clonotype occurred many times. Calling Graves' hyperthyroidism stable meant ophthalmopathy did not progress within 18 months. Patients aged 18 to 65 had newly diagnosed hyperthyroidism of under 2 months' duration. Thyroid ultrasound, orbital computed tomography, clinical symptoms, and serum thyroxine and TRAb underpinned diagnoses. From more than 9 ml of fresh peripheral blood, PBMCs were isolated. Looked up from germline, CDR1 is DFQATT and CDR2 is SNEGSKA (reference sequence). Trimming pared 3 bases from V and 7 bases from J, leaving 10 bases between. CDR3 length: 12 amino acids.

The receptor was derived from a woman in her sixties or seventies with Graves' hyperthyroidism. The genes are TRBV20-1 and TRBJ2-1; D not certain. The sequenced sample was blood. The CDR3 spells CSASSSRNEQFF. DNA of the CDR3: TGCAGTGCTAGTTCCAGCCGAAATGAGCAGTTCTTC.